The entry below describes one T cell receptor beta chain. Study processing details: Reference gene primers were amplified, and this amplification served to estimate nucleated cell counts. Profiled with immunoSEQ multiplex PCR; TCRdb holds only in-frame clones, not every one. That table furnishes V, J and clone size, whereas the DNA furnished D and trimming. Of roughly 380,000 clones listed, approximately 87% were seen once; the top ten hold approximately 1.2%. These data come from a study of blood T cell repertoires in COVID-19. This CDR3 spans 16 amino acids. V gave up 3 bases and J gave up 8 bases; unmatched junction bases: 12. Germline V gives CDR1 LGHNT, CDR2 FRNRAP.

Sequenced material: PBMCs or T cells enriched from blood (not recorded which). This clonotype was sampled from a man aged 30 to 45 who had recovered from COVID-19. J is TRBJ1-4 and V is TRBV12-5; 7 bases are shared with TRBD1. CDR3 sequence (DNA): TGTGCTAGTGGTTTTAGCCCTCTCGGGACAGCCGAAAAACTGTTTTTT. This codes for CASGFSPLGTAEKLFF.